This record looks at one T cell receptor beta chain sequence and its context. Its specificity is unknown. PCR was performed using 60 Vbeta and 13 Jbeta primers. In the source study's methods: In a later analysis, around 11 million of some 80 million unique beta chains occurred in at least two donors. Method: immunoSEQ multiplex PCR; TCRdb's copy keeps in-frame clones and lacks some. V, J and clone size were drawn from that table, and D and trimming were deduced from the DNA. The sample gives 95,000 to 150,000 clones, roughly 77% of which show up once; about 1% is in the top ten. These data originate in a study of cytomegalovirus exposure and HLA in healthy donors. Overall study context: Of over 300 genotyped donors, about 81% clustered with self-reported Caucasian donors. Findings and caveats of the study: Reports indicated that the classifier achieved high specificity and sensitivity in diagnosing cytomegalovirus status. It was shown in a later analysis that HLA-associated TCR beta chains were more clonally expanded than other, equally common chains.

There are 14 residues in the CDR3. CDR1 and CDR2 (germline): KGHSH, LQKENI. Trimming pared 3 bases from V and 2 bases from J, leaving 10 bases between. This receptor was taken from a woman aged 25 to 39 in good health and CMV-seronegative. Sequencing input: PBMCs. J is TRBJ1-1 and V is TRBV18; the D gene is possibly TRBD1 (5 bases). The CDR3 loop reads CASSPSGGNTEAFF. CDR3 in DNA: TGTGCCAGCTCACCCTCCGGGGGAAACACTGAAGCTTTCTTT.